This T cell receptor (beta chain) was observed in a study of Graves' ophthalmopathy and Graves' hyperthyroidism. General study results and limits: Thyroid clonotypes that were expanded above 0.001 frequency mostly also appeared in blood. Between ophthalmopathy and stable hyperthyroidism, a 13-signature model drew a separation with 85% to 90% sensitivity and roughly 80% specificity. Its predictions of ophthalmopathy progression gave the model 70.59% sensitivity and 72% to 75% specificity.

V was cut by 6 bases and J by 0 bases, with 12 bases left in between. This CDR3 region has 15 residues. Germline V gene sequence: CDR1 MDHEN, CDR2 SYDVKM. The authors amplified TCR beta CDR3 regions from RNA transcripts. Second-round multiplex PCR followed a first-round RT-PCR using HTBI primers. TCRdb itself ran the multiplex PCR reads through MiXCR, one entry per CDR3 protein. The table has about half a million distinct CDR3 sequences, about an eighth seen once. This clonotype was seen many times. Its antigen is currently unknown. Patients with other autoimmune diseases, uncontrolled infections, pregnancy or lactation were excluded.

The chain couples TRBV28 to TRBJ1-3, with D possibly matching TRBD1 (5 bases). This receptor was identified in a woman aged 25 to 45 with Graves' ophthalmopathy. The material sequenced was blood. The CDR3 spells CASRPGTVSGNTIYF. CDR3 nucleotides: TGTGCCAGCAGACCAGGGACCGTCTCTGGAAACACCATATATTTT.